Below are 17 T cell receptor beta chains sequenced from a single sample in a study of blood T cell repertoires in COVID-19. Profiling relied on immunoSEQ multiplex PCR, and the TCRdb table lists in-frame clones only, not all of them. In the table there are about 34,000 clones, approximately 80% of which are singletons. Sequencing was carried out using peripheral blood. These TCRs come from an elderly man with acute or convalescent COVID-19.

V gene TRBV18 combines with J gene TRBJ2-5, with 8 nucleotides matching TRBD1. The CDR3 runs 15 residues. The junction had 7 bases not matched to a gene; V was cut back by 3 bases and J by 4 bases. Per germline, CDR1 KGHSH and CDR2 LQKENI. As DNA, the CDR3 is TGTGCCAGCTCACCCGGACAGGGAAGCTTAGAGACCCAGTACTTC. Protein sequence: CASSPGQGSLETQYF.

This clone was detected a few times. This chain joins TRBV7-8 and TRBJ1-6; D is ambiguous. The CDR3 loop spans 17 amino acids. Germline V gene lookup returns CDR1 SGHVS and CDR2 FQNEAQ. V lost 1 base to trimming and J lost 5 bases, with 15 bases between them. For the CDR3, the DNA is TGTGCCAGCAGCTTAGTCGTGTCGGGTGTTGATAATTCACCCCTCCACTTT. This encodes CASSLVVSGVDNSPLHF. Full variable domain (rest looked up from reference TRBV7-8 and TRBJ1-6): GAGVSQSPRYKVAKRGQDVALRCDPISGHVSLFWYQQALGQGPEFLTYFQNEAQLDKSGLPSDRFFAERPEGSVSTLKIQRTQQEDSAVYLCASSLVVSGVDNSPLHFGNGTRLTVT.

This chain uses TRBV6-5 with TRBJ1-1; D may be TRBD1 (5 bases). The CDR3 extends over 15 amino acids. Germline V gene data show CDR1 as MNHEY and CDR2 as SVGAGI. The V gene lost 0 bases and the J gene lost 1 base, with 9 bases spanning the gap. The CDR3 DNA reads as TGTGCCAGCAGTTACTCGAACAGGAGGAACACTGAAGCTTTCTTT. This codes for CASSYSNRRNTEAFF.

V usage is TRBV7-6 and J usage is TRBJ2-4; D may be TRBD2 (6 bases). V shed 1 base and J shed 5 bases, with 15 bases lying between them. The V gene's germline CDR1 is SGHVS and CDR2 FNYEAQ. The CDR3 is made up of 16 amino acids. In nucleotides, the CDR3 is TGTGCCAGCAGCTTAGGTGGGGGGATTGCCCAAAACATTCAGTACTTC. Protein product: CASSLGGGIAQNIQYF.

The chain couples TRBV9 to TRBJ1-6; 9 bases are a match to TRBD1. The CDR3 loop spans 16 amino acids. Germline assignment: CDR1 SGDLS and CDR2 YYNGEE. The V segment lost 3 bases and the J segment 4 bases; nucleotides outside the gene matches: 5. CDR3 amino acids: CASSARDRDYNSPLHF. DNA for the CDR3: TGTGCCAGCAGCGCTAGGGACAGGGATTATAATTCACCCCTCCACTTT.

Only a few counts were recorded for this clone. The rearrangement links TRBV5-6 to TRBJ2-7; 11 nucleotides align to TRBD1. The V gene end was trimmed by 0 bases and the J gene end by 3 bases; junction bases not matched to a gene: 5. Germline CDR1 reads SGHDT; CDR2 reads YYEEEE. The CDR3 sequence is 16 residues long. CDR3 nucleotides: TGTGCCAGCAGCTTGGATTGGGGACAGGGGGGCTACGAGCAGTACTTC. The encoded protein is CASSLDWGQGGYEQYF.

This chain links TRBV6-5 with TRBJ1-1, with TRBD1 identical over 9 bases. With V trimmed by 7 bases and J by 11 bases, 11 bases remained unmatched. Germline CDR1 MNHEY, CDR2 SVGAGI. The CDR3 has 13 amino acids. CDR3 nucleotide sequence: TGTGCCAGCAATAACCGGGACAGGGTATTTGCTTTCTTT. This sequence encodes CASNNRDRVFAFF.

J is TRBJ2-7 and V is TRBV18; no definite D call. The CDR3 has 15 residues. In germline, CDR1 is KGHSH, CDR2 LQKENI. V was pared by 0 bases and J by 0 bases, with 9 bases between. As DNA, the CDR3 is TGTGCCAGCTCACCACCTCTGACTCTCTCCTACGAGCAGTACTTC. Translating gives CASSPPLTLSYEQYF.

This rearrangement joins TRBV3-1 (or the pseudogene TRBV3-2) to TRBJ2-7; 10 bases align to TRBD1. With 2 bases clipped from V and 3 bases from J, the junction kept 13 bases outside the gene matches. This CDR3 spans 18 amino acids. CDR1 and CDR2 (germline): LGHDT, YNNKEL (reference sequence). CDR3: CASSQKSSRDRGHYEQYF. The CDR3 coding sequence is TGTGCCAGCAGCCAAAAAAGCTCCCGGGACAGGGGCCACTACGAGCAGTACTTC.

This chain joins TRBV4-1 and TRBJ1-3; possibly TRBD1 for D (6 bases). The germline V and J ends were trimmed by 1 base and 1 base, with 20 bases remaining between them. Germline V CDR1 and CDR2: MGHRA, YSYEKL. The CDR3 totals 19 residues. CDR3 nucleotide sequence: TGCGCCAGCAGCCAAGTCGTAGCAGGGGCCAAACGTTCTGGAAACACCATATATTTT. Translation: CASSQVVAGAKRSGNTIYF.

This chain uses TRBV7-2 with TRBJ2-1, with TRBD2 identical over 9 bases. V was clipped by 1 base and J by 7 bases; unmatched bases: 11. Germline CDR1 SGHTA, CDR2 FQGNSA. CDR3 length: 17 residues. The CDR3 sequence: CASSLGPGRGGLNEQFF. In DNA form, the CDR3 reads TGTGCCAGCAGCTTAGGTCCAGGGCGGGGGGGCCTAAATGAGCAGTTCTTC.

The CDR3 sequence: CASSVDPSVGYGYTF. CDR3 bases: TGTGCCAGCAGCGTAGATCCATCGGTCGGCTATGGCTACACCTTC. The chain couples TRBV9 to TRBJ1-2; D is unresolved. CDR3 length equals 15 residues. Trimming shortened V by 0 bases and J by 4 bases, and 13 bases separated the two germline ends. Germline V gives CDR1 SGDLS, CDR2 YYNGEE.

The rearrangement uses TRBV30 and TRBJ1-6; maybe TRBD1 (6 bases). Per the germline V gene, CDR1 is GTSNPN and CDR2 is SVGIG (reference sequence). V lost 5 bases, J lost 10 bases, and 18 bases lay in between. The CDR3 spans 14 residues. The CDR3 spells CAWSGGRETSPLHF. The CDR3 DNA reads as TGTGCCTGGTCGGGGGGGCGCGAAACCTCACCCCTCCACTTT.

This clone was detected only once. The chain recombines TRBV5-1 with TRBJ2-5, with 7 nucleotides matching TRBD1. The CDR3 sequence is 16 residues long. J lost 1 base, V lost 9 bases, and 15 bases had no gene match. Germline V gene sequence: CDR1 SGHRS, CDR2 YFSETQ. CDR3 nucleotide sequence: TGCGCCATCGTACCGGAGACAGGGAACCCCCAAGAGACCCAGTACTTC. Translating gives CAIVPETGNPQETQYF.

This clone was seen a single time. V gene TRBV5-1 combines with J gene TRBJ1-2; perhaps TRBD1 as D (6 bases). The CDR3 covers 13 residues. Germline V gives CDR1 SGHRS, CDR2 YFSETQ. V lost 3 bases, J lost 3 bases, and 9 bases lay in between. The CDR3 is CASSSQGDYGYTF. DNA of the CDR3: TGCGCCAGCAGCTCACAGGGCGACTATGGCTACACCTTC.

The chain couples TRBV6-6 to TRBJ2-5, with TRBD1 identical over 9 bases. Per the germline V gene, CDR1 is MNHNY and CDR2 is SVGAGI (reference sequence). V was pared by 2 bases and J by 2 bases, with 6 bases of the junction left unmatched. The CDR3 totals 16 residues. CDR3 DNA sequence: TGTGCCAGCAGTTACCCACAGGGGGCAGGGCAAGAGACCCAGTACTTC. This sequence encodes CASSYPQGAGQETQYF.

The chain has TRBV27 and TRBJ2-5; 9 nucleotides line up with TRBD1. Germline trimming cut 3 bases from V and 5 bases from J; bases unmatched to any gene: 7. The germline V gene has CDR1 MNHEY and CDR2 SMNVEV (reference sequence). The CDR3 sequence is 15 residues long. CDR3 protein: CASSFTGGVLETQYF. The CDR3 region has the DNA TGTGCCAGCAGTTTTACAGGGGGCGTCTTGGAGACCCAGTACTTC.